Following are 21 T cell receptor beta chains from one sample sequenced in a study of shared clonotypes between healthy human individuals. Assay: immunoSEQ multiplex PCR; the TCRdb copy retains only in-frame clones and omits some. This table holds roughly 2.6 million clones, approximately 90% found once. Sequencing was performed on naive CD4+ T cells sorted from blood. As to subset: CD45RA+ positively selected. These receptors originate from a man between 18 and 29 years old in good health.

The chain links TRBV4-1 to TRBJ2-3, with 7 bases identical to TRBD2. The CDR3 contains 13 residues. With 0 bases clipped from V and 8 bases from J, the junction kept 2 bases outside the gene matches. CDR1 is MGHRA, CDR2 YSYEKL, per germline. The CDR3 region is CASSQDRGVTQYF. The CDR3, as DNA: TGCGCCAGCAGCCAAGACCGGGGGGTTACGCAGTATTTT.

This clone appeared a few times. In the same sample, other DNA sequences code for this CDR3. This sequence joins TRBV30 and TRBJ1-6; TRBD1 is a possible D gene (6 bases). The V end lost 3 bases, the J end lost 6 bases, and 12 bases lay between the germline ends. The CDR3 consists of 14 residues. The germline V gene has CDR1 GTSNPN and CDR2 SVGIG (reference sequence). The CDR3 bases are TGTGCCTGGAGACTTACAGGGAGTAATTCACCCCTCCACTTT. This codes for CAWRLTGSNSPLHF.

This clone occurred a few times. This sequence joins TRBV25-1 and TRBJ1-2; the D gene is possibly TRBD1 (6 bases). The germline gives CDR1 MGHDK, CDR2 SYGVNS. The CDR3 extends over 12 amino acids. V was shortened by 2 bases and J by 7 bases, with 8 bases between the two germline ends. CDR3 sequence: CASSERGVGYTF. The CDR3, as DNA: TGTGCCAGCAGTGAAAGGGGGGTTGGCTACACCTTC.

Here the CDR3 DNA reads TGTGCCAGCAGTAACGCAGGGACTCCCACTGAAGCTTTCTTT. This codes for CASSNAGTPTEAFF. The V and J genes are TRBV28 and TRBJ1-1, with D perhaps TRBD1 (5 bases). The germline CDR1 and CDR2 sequences are MDHEN and SYDVKM. This CDR3 contains 14 residues. V lost 5 bases and J lost 4, with 14 bases in between.

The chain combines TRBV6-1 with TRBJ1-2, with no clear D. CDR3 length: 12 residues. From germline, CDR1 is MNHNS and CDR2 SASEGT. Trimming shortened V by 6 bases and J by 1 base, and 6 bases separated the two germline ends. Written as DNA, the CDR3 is TGTGCCAGCAGGACGGTTAACTATGGCTACACCTTC. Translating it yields CASRTVNYGYTF.

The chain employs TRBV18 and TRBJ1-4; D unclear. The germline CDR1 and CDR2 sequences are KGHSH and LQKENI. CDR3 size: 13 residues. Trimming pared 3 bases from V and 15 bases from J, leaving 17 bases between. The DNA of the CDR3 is TGTGCCAGCTCACCCTCAACCGGTGGTACGGTGTTTTTT. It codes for CASSPSTGGTVFF.

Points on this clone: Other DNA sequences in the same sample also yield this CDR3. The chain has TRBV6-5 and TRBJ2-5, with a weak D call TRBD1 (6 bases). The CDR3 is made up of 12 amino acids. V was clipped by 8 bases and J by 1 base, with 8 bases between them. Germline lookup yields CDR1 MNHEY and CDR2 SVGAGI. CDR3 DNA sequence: TGTGCCAGCGGCAGGGGCCAAGAGACCCAGTACTTC. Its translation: CASGRGQETQYF.

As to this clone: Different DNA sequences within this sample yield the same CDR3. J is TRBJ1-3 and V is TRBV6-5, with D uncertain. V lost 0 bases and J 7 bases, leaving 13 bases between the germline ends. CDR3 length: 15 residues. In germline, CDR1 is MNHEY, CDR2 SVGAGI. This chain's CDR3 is CASSYSGGSGNTIYF. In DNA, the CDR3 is TGTGCCAGCAGTTACTCCGGAGGGTCCGGCAACACCATATATTTT.

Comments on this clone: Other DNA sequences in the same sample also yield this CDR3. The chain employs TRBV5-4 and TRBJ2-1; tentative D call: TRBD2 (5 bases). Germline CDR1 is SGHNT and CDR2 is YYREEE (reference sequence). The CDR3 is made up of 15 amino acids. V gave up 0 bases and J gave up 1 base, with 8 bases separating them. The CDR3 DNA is TGTGCCAGCAGCTTGGCATCGGGATCCTACAATGAGCAGTTCTTC. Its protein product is CASSLASGSYNEQFF.

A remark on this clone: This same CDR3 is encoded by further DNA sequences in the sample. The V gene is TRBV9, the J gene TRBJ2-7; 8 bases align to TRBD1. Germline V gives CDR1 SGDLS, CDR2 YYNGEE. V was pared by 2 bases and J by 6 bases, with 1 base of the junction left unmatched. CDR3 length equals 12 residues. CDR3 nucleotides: TGTGCCAGCAGCGTCGACAGGGGCGAGCAGTACTTC. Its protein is CASSVDRGEQYF.

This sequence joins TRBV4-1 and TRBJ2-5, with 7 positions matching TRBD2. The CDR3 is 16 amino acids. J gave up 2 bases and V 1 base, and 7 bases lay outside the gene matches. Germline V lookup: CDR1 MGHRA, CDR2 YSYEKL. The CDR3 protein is CASSQGASGRQETQYF. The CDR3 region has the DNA TGCGCCAGCAGCCAAGGGGCTAGCGGAAGACAAGAGACCCAGTACTTC.

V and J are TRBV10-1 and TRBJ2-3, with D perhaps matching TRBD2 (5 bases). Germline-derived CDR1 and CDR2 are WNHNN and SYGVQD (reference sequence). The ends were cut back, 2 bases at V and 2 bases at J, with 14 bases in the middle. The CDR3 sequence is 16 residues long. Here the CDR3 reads CASSEISSVFTDTQYF. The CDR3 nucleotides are TGCGCCAGCAGTGAGATTAGTAGCGTGTTCACAGATACGCAGTATTTT.

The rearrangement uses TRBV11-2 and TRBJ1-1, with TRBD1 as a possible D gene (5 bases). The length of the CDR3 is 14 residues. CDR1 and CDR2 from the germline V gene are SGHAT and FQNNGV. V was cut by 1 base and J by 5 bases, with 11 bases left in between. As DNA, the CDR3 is TGTGCCAGCAGCTTAGTCCAGGGTAGGACTGAAGCTTTCTTT. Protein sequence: CASSLVQGRTEAFF.

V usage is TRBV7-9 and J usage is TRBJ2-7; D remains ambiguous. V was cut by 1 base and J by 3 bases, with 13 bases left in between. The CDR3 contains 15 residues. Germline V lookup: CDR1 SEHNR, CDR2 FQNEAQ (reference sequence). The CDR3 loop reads CASSLGHAGNYEQYF. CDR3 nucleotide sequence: TGTGCCAGCAGCTTAGGCCACGCAGGCAACTACGAGCAGTACTTC.

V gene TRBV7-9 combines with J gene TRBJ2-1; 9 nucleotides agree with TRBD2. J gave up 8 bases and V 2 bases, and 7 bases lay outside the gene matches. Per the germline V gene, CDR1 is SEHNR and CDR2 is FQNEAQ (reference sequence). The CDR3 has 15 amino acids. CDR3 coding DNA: TGTGCCAGCAGCTTATTCCTAGCGGGGCGAGATGAGCAGTTCTTC. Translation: CASSLFLAGRDEQFF. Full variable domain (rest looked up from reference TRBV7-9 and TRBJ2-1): DTGVSQNPRHKITKRGQNVTFRCDPISEHNRLYWYRQTLGQGPEFLTYFQNEAQLEKSRLLSDRFSAERPKGSFSTLEIQRTEQGDSAMYLCASSLFLAGRDEQFFGPGTRLTVL.

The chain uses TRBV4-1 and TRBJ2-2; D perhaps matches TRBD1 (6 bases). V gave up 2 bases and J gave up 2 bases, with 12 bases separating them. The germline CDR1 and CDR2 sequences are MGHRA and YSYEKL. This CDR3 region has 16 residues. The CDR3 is CASSQHVGANTGELFF. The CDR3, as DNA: TGCGCCAGCAGCCAACACGTGGGGGCAAACACCGGGGAGCTGTTTTTT.

CDR3 protein: CAISERIWTAIAYEQYF. The CDR3, as DNA: TGTGCCATCAGTGAGCGCATATGGACAGCGATTGCCTACGAGCAGTACTTC. The J gene is TRBJ2-7, the V gene TRBV10-3, with TRBD1 as a possible D gene (6 bases). The CDR3 totals 17 residues. Germline lookup yields CDR1 ENHRY and CDR2 SYGVKD. The germline V and J ends were trimmed by 2 bases and 2 bases, with 19 bases remaining between them.

The CDR3 DNA is TGTGCCAGCAGTCCTGGACAGGGGGATCAGCCCCAGCATTTT. Residues: CASSPGQGDQPQHF. This rearrangement joins TRBV6-5 to TRBJ1-5; TRBD1 matches 10 bases. CDR1 and CDR2 from the germline V gene are MNHEY and SVGAGI. J was trimmed by 5 bases and V by 5 bases; bases with no gene match: 3. CDR3 length: 14 amino acids.

The CDR3 here is CASHRPTTRTQYF. The CDR3 coding sequence is TGTGCCAGCCACCGGCCCACAACAAGGACCCAGTACTTC. V gene TRBV28 combines with J gene TRBJ2-5; no clear D. V lost 8 bases and J 7 bases, leaving 17 bases between the germline ends. This CDR3 contains 13 residues. CDR1 and CDR2 (germline): MDHEN, SYDVKM.

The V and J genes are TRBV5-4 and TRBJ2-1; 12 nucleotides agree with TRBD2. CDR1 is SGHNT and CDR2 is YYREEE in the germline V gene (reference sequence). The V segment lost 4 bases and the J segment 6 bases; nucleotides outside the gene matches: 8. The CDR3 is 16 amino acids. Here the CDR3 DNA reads TGTGCCAGCAGCACCCTGACTAGCGGGAGTATCAATGAGCAGTTCTTC. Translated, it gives CASSTLTSGSINEQFF.

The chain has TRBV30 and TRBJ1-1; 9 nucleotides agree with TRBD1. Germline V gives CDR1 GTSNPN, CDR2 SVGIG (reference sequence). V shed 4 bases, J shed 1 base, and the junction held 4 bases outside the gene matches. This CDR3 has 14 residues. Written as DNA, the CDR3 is TGTGCCTGGAAAGAGGGACAGGGGAACACTGAAGCTTTCTTT. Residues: CAWKEGQGNTEAFF.